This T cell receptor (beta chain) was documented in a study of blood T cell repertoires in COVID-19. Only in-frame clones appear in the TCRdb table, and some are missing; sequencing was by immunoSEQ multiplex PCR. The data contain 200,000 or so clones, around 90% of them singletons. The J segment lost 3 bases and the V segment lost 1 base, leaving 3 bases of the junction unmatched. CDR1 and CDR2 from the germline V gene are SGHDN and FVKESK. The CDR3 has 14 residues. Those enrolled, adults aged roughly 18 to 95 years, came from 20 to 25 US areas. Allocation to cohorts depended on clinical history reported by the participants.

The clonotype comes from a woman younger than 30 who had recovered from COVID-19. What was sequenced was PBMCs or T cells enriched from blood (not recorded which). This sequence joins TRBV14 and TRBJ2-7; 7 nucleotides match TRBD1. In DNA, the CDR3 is TGTGCCAGCAGCCAAGGACAGGGTAGCTACGAGCAGTACTTC. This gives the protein CASSQGQGSYEQYF.